What follows are 8 T cell receptor beta chains derived from one specimen sequenced in a study of technical replicates of blood from four donors. Measured with immunoSEQ multiplex PCR; TCRdb has only the in-frame clones, and not every one. The sample includes about 90,000 clones, approximately 94% of them seen just once. Sequencing was performed on T cells isolated from PBMCs. Every receptor here comes from a human donor in good health.

This clone was recorded only once. The chain is built from TRBV15 and TRBJ2-7; D is uncertain. Trimming removed 3 bases from V and 4 bases from J, with 10 bases in between. Germline CDR1 and CDR2: LNHNV and YYDKDF (reference sequence). This CDR3 is built from 13 residues. CDR3 in DNA: TGTGCCACCAGCAGTCGGGTTTCTTACGAGCAGTACTTC. This gives the protein CATSSRVSYEQYF.

V usage is TRBV11-3 and J usage is TRBJ1-1; 7 positions agree with TRBD1. The V gene end was trimmed by 5 bases and the J gene end by 4 bases; junction bases not matched to a gene: 10. CDR3 size: 15 residues. The germline CDR1 and CDR2 sequences are SGHNT and YENEEA. The CDR3 protein is CASSKDRVLRTEAFF. The DNA of the CDR3 is TGTGCCAGCAGCAAAGACAGGGTTCTGCGCACTGAAGCTTTCTTT.

The chain employs TRBV6-1 and TRBJ2-1; TRBD2 matches 10 bases. The CDR3 has 17 residues. Per the germline V gene, CDR1 is MNHNS and CDR2 is SASEGT. J lost 7 bases, V lost 2 bases, and 11 bases had no gene match. CDR3 in DNA: TGTGCCAGCAGTGAAACAATTCTAGCGGGAGTGTGGAATGAGCAGTTCTTC. Translation gives CASSETILAGVWNEQFF.

The chain combines TRBV5-1 with TRBJ2-1; TRBD2 agrees at 8 bases. V trimming: 0 bases; J trimming: 0 bases; junction bases outside the gene matches: 11. Germline-derived CDR1 and CDR2 are SGHRS and YFSETQ. This CDR3 contains 19 residues. CDR3 protein: CASSLGVGSGDRSYNEQFF. The CDR3 nucleotides read TGCGCCAGCAGCTTGGGTGTGGGTAGCGGGGACCGCTCCTACAATGAGCAGTTCTTC. Looking up the rest from reference TRBV5-1 and TRBJ2-1 gives the full variable domain: KAGVTQTPRYLIKTRGQQVTLSCSPISGHRSVSWYQQTPGQGLQFLFEYFSETQRNKGNFPGRFSGRQFSNSRSEMNVSTLELGDSALYLCASSLGVGSGDRSYNEQFFGPGTRLTVL.

The gene calls are TRBV12-5 and TRBJ2-1, with a possible D match to TRBD2 (6 bases). Germline-derived CDR1 and CDR2 are LGHNT and FRNRAP. CDR3 length: 16 amino acids. Trimming cost V 2 bases and J 4 bases, with 15 bases left between them. The CDR3 sequence is CASGLFVTSRYNEQFF. The DNA of the CDR3 is TGTGCTAGTGGTTTGTTTGTAACTAGCAGATACAATGAGCAGTTCTTC.

The chain carries TRBV28 and TRBJ2-1, with TRBD2 identical over 11 bases. From germline, CDR1 is MDHEN and CDR2 SYDVKM. This CDR3 spans 16 amino acids. The J segment lost 4 bases and the V segment lost 4 bases, leaving 6 bases of the junction unmatched. CDR3 loop: CASSSGTSGLYNEQFF. CDR3 sequence (DNA): TGTGCCAGCAGTTCAGGGACTAGCGGATTGTACAATGAGCAGTTCTTC. The full variable domain, with the rest looked up from reference TRBV28 and TRBJ2-1, is DVKVTQSSRYLVKRTGEKVFLECVQDMDHENMFWYRQDPGLGLRLIYFSYDVKMKEKGDIPEGYSVSREKKERFSLILESASTNQTSMYLCASSSGTSGLYNEQFFGPGTRLTVL.

This chain uses TRBV13 with TRBJ2-3; 9 bases fit TRBD2. This CDR3 region has 14 residues. CDR1 is PRHDT, CDR2 FYEKMQ, per germline (reference sequence). With V trimmed by 6 bases and J by 1 base, 2 bases remained unmatched. CDR3 DNA sequence: TGTGCCAGCAGTTCTAGCGGGGGCACAGATACGCAGTATTTT. This encodes CASSSSGGTDTQYF. The whole variable domain, filled in from reference TRBV13 and TRBJ2-3, reads AAGVIQSPRHLIKEKRETATLKCYPIPRHDTVYWYQQGPGQDPQFLISFYEKMQSDKGSIPDRFSAQQFSDYHSELNMSSLELGDSALYFCASSSSGGTDTQYFGPGTRLTVL.

The V call is TRBV11-3, the J call TRBJ2-7; possible D gene TRBD2, 5 bases. CDR1 and CDR2 (germline): SGHNT, YENEEA. The CDR3 sequence is 16 residues long. V was shortened by 5 bases and J by 3 bases, with 20 bases between the two germline ends. Written as DNA, the CDR3 is TGTGCCAGCAGCCTCGATTGGTCTGGGAGTTACTACGAGCAGTACTTC. Residues: CASSLDWSGSYYEQYF.